Following are 20 T cell receptor beta chains from one sample sequenced in a study of blood T cells in healthy people across ages. PCR was performed a second time for roughly 7 to 11 cycles using a sample-barcoded 5' primer and a J-beta primer mix. TCRdb called the 5' RACE reads again in MiXCR, with one record for every CDR3 protein. The sample includes some 1,800,000 distinct CDR3 sequences, around 40% of them seen just once. Sequencing was carried out using blood. These receptors originate from a human donor in good health.

This clonotype has just a few counts. The rearrangement uses TRBV7-9 and TRBJ2-3; maybe TRBD1 (5 bases). V lost 5 bases and J lost 3, with 18 bases in between. From germline, CDR1 is SEHNR and CDR2 FQNEAQ (reference sequence). The CDR3 spans 16 residues. This CDR3 reads CASSPKGAILTDTQYF. The CDR3 DNA reads TGTGCCAGCAGCCCCAAAGGGGCTATCCTGACAGATACGCAGTATTTT.

This clonotype was found a few times. J is TRBJ2-4 and V is TRBV7-9; D ambiguous. The V and J ends lost 1 base and 8 bases respectively, with 6 bases between them. There are 12 residues in the CDR3. Germline V gene data show CDR1 as SEHNR and CDR2 as FQNEAQ (reference sequence). The DNA for the CDR3 is TGTGCCAGCAGCTTAGACAGCGACATTCAGTACTTC. It encodes CASSLDSDIQYF.

This clonotype was seen a few times. The chain is built from TRBV10-3 and TRBJ1-2; D possibly corresponds to TRBD1 (6 bases). This CDR3 region has 14 residues. The germline V gene has CDR1 ENHRY and CDR2 SYGVKD. Trimming removed 7 bases at V and 5 bases at J, with 17 bases between. CDR3: CAIMASGTHYGYTF. The CDR3 bases are TGTGCCATCATGGCCTCCGGGACACATTATGGCTACACCTTC.

In this sample, this clonotype turned up a few times. This chain uses TRBV6-1 with TRBJ1-1; 12 bases fit TRBD1. V lost 6 bases, J lost 6 bases, and 17 bases stayed unmatched. This CDR3 comprises 18 residues. The germline V gene has CDR1 MNHNS and CDR2 SASEGT. CDR3 region: CASRTRPGQGAWYAEAFF. The CDR3, as DNA: TGTGCCAGCAGAACCCGACCGGGACAGGGGGCGTGGTACGCTGAAGCTTTCTTT.

This clonotype was detected only once. The CDR3, as DNA: TGTGCCAGCAACCCAGCAGGGGGCAGCAATCAGCCCCAGCATTTT. It translates to CASNPAGGSNQPQHF. J is TRBJ1-5 and V is TRBV12-3 or TRBV12-4, with 8 bases fitting TRBD1. The CDR3 has 15 amino acids. Germline trimming cut 7 bases from V and 1 base from J; bases unmatched to any gene: 6.

The sample holds a few counts of this clonotype. The rearrangement uses TRBV7-9 and TRBJ2-4; 8 bases are shared with TRBD1. CDR3 length equals 15 residues. Germline V gene sequence: CDR1 SEHNR, CDR2 FQNEAQ (reference sequence). With 5 bases clipped from V and 3 bases from J, the junction kept 6 bases outside the gene matches. CDR3 bases: TGTGCCAGCAGCCGGACAGGGTATGGCAAAAACATTCAGTACTTC. Its translation: CASSRTGYGKNIQYF.

With regard to this clonotype: Relative to the germline gene, one junction end is altered; a read error may explain this. The rearrangement uses TRBV9 and TRBJ1-2; D call uncertain. There are 14 residues in the CDR3. Per germline, CDR1 SGDLS and CDR2 YYNGEE. The CDR3 bases are TGTGCCAGCGGCGTAGAGGGCCAGAGCTATGGCTACACCTTC. Amino acids: CASGVEGQSYGYTF. The full variable domain, with the rest looked up from reference TRBV9 and TRBJ1-2, is DSGVTQTPKHLITATGQRVTLRCSPRSGDLSVYWYQQSLDQGLQFLIQYYNGEERAKGNILERFSAQQFPDLHSELNLSSLELGDSALYFCASGVEGQSYGYTFGSGTRLTVV.

The J gene is TRBJ1-1, the V gene TRBV15; 7 nucleotides match TRBD1. Germline CDR1 and CDR2: LNHNV and YYDKDF (reference sequence). The V and J ends lost 1 base and 5 bases, in that order; junction bases with no gene match: 1. The CDR3 is 13 residues long. CDR3 protein: CATSRGQGTEAFF. In DNA, the CDR3 is TGTGCCACCAGCAGAGGACAGGGAACTGAAGCTTTCTTT.

A few counts support this clonotype. A much larger clone differs by one base, so this may be a read error. The chain recombines TRBV7-2 with TRBJ2-1; D is undetermined. The germline CDR1 and CDR2 sequences are SGHTA and FQGNSA. The CDR3 has 12 residues. CDR3 DNA: TGTGCCGGCAGTCTTAACAGAAATGAGCAGTTCTTC. Protein: CAGSLNRNEQFF.

The V and J genes are TRBV7-3 and TRBJ2-1, with TRBD2 matching 9 bases. V lost 5 bases and J lost 7; bases outside the gene matches: 9. CDR3 size: 15 residues. Germline V gives CDR1 SGHTA, CDR2 FQGTGA. The CDR3 nucleotides read TGTGCCAGCAGCACCAGACTAGCGGATATTAATGAGCAGTTCTTC. Translated: CASSTRLADINEQFF.

This clonotype has only a few counts. This sequence joins TRBV13 and TRBJ2-3; 7 bases agree with TRBD2. The V gene's germline CDR1 is PRHDT and CDR2 FYEKMQ (reference sequence). Trimming took 11 bases from V and 2 from J; bases not matched to a gene: 10. The CDR3 extends over 14 amino acids. DNA of the CDR3: TGTGCCTCCCTCGAGCGGGGACTCACAGATACGCAGTATTTT. Protein product: CASLERGLTDTQYF.

V is TRBV24-1 and J is TRBJ2-7; 9 positions agree with TRBD1. The end of the DNA aligns better with TRBJ2-5, so the J call may be wrong. This CDR3 contains 15 residues. CDR1 KGHDR and CDR2 SFDVKD come from the germline V gene. The CDR3 coding sequence is TGTGCCACCAGTGATGTGCGGACAGGGGTGGAGACCCAGTACTTC. As protein: CATSDVRTGVETQYF.

The chain is built from TRBV18 and TRBJ1-2, with no clear D. Germline V gives CDR1 KGHSH, CDR2 LQKENI. The CDR3 is made up of 13 amino acids. V lost 0 bases and J 6 bases, leaving 8 bases between the germline ends. CDR3 coding DNA: TGTGCCAGCTCACCACCGGGAATCGATGGCTACACCTTC. Residues: CASSPPGIDGYTF.

The table lists this clonotype with many counts. The V call is TRBV5-1, the J call TRBJ2-1; TRBD2 aligns across 12 bases. The V and J ends lost 2 bases and 8 bases, in that order; junction bases with no gene match: 5. From germline, CDR1 is SGHRS and CDR2 YFSETQ. This CDR3 contains 15 residues. The CDR3 here is CASSFSSGGAYEQFF. The CDR3 nucleotides are TGCGCCAGCAGCTTCTCTAGCGGGGGGGCCTATGAGCAGTTCTTC.

The V and J genes are TRBV5-1 and TRBJ2-6; the D gene could be TRBD1 or TRBD2 (5 bases each). Germline CDR1 is SGHRS and CDR2 is YFSETQ. V was trimmed by 1 base and J by 2 bases, leaving 10 bases between them. This CDR3 is 16 amino acids long. The CDR3 DNA reads as TGCGCCAGCAGCTTGTTAAGGGGAGCTGGGGCCAACGTCCTGACTTTC. The encoded protein is CASSLLRGAGANVLTF.

The chain links TRBV7-2 to TRBJ1-5; perhaps TRBD1 as D (5 bases). Trimming removed 2 bases from V and 5 bases from J, with 13 bases in between. CDR1 SGHTA and CDR2 FQGNSA come from the germline V gene. The CDR3 runs 15 residues. This CDR3 reads CASSLSPDIDQPQHF. CDR3 DNA: TGTGCCAGCAGCTTAAGCCCGGACATTGATCAGCCCCAGCATTTT.

This clonotype was seen repeatedly, ten times or more. V gene TRBV7-2 combines with J gene TRBJ2-5; TRBD2 might be the D (5 bases). CDR3 length: 14 amino acids. Trimming stripped 5 bases from V and 5 bases from J, with 15 bases between. Germline lookup yields CDR1 SGHTA and CDR2 FQGNSA. CDR3 DNA sequence: TGTGCCAGCAGCCCGCGGACTGGTTCGGAGACCCAGTACTTC. Protein sequence: CASSPRTGSETQYF.

This chain links TRBV5-1 with TRBJ1-3, with 9 bases matching TRBD1. The V segment lost 4 bases and the J segment 2 bases; nucleotides outside the gene matches: 7. Germline-derived CDR1 and CDR2 are SGHRS and YFSETQ. There are 16 residues in the CDR3. The CDR3 spells CASSPGQGEAGNTIYF. The CDR3 nucleotides are TGCGCCAGCAGCCCGGGACAGGGAGAAGCTGGAAACACCATATATTTT. The entire variable domain, with the rest obtained from reference TRBV5-1 and TRBJ1-3, is as follows: KAGVTQTPRYLIKTRGQQVTLSCSPISGHRSVSWYQQTPGQGLQFLFEYFSETQRNKGNFPGRFSGRQFSNSRSEMNVSTLELGDSALYLCASSPGQGEAGNTIYFGEGSWLTVV.

The chain combines TRBV6-1 with TRBJ2-7; perhaps TRBD1 as D (7 bases). V lost 11 bases and J lost 0, with 14 bases in between. CDR3 length equals 13 residues. Germline CDR1 MNHNS, CDR2 SASEGT. The CDR3 nucleotides are TGTGCCCATAGGAGGGACAGCTCCTACGAGCAGTACTTC. This codes for CAHRRDSSYEQYF.

The V and J genes are TRBV29-1 and TRBJ2-5; TRBD2 is a possible D gene (6 bases). CDR3 length: 14 residues. Per the germline V gene, CDR1 is SQVTM and CDR2 is ANQGSEA. Trimming removed 5 bases from V and 2 bases from J, with 15 bases in between. CDR3 sequence: CSVRLAGNQETQYF. DNA of the CDR3: TGCAGCGTTCGTTTGGCGGGGAATCAAGAGACCCAGTACTTC.